These T cell receptor beta chains were read from a single sample in a study of vaccination effects on CD4 cells after COVID-19. The protocol was immunoSEQ multiplex PCR, while the TCRdb copy is restricted to in-frame clones and leaves out a portion. The repertoire holds tens of thousands of clones, with 75% to 85% as singletons. For these receptors, no antigen is known. The starting material was CD4+ T cells from PBMCs cultured with HIV peptides, obtained before COVID-19 vaccination. The receptors here all came from a human donor who had a prior SARS-CoV-2 infection. The CDR3 runs from the conserved cysteine through the conserved F or W. The D gene is left open where the match is weak. Size is omitted from some rows. Given values are once, few, many or a class for expanded clones.

>TRBV19|TRBD1|-|TRBJ1-5
CASSILEGTGGQPQHF
TGTGCCAGTAGTATATTAGAGGGGACAGGGGGCCAGCCCCAGCATTTT
>TRBV7-2|-|-|TRBJ2-1
CASSLQAGGGQGEQFF
TGTGCCAGCAGCTTACAGGCCGGTGGGGGGCAGGGTGAGCAGTTCTTC
>TRBV18|TRBD1|-|TRBJ1-6
CASSPSGGQNSPLHF
TGTGCCAGCTCACCATCAGGGGGCCAAAATTCACCCCTCCACTTT
>TRBV30|-|-|TRBJ2-7
CAWRDRTGVSARTYEQYF
TGTGCCTGGAGAGATAGAACGGGGGTATCGGCGCGCACCTACGAGCAGTACTTC
>TRBV5-1|TRBD2|-|TRBJ2-1
CASSLGLAGGRYNEQFF
TGCGCCAGCAGCTTGGGACTAGCGGGAGGGAGATACAATGAGCAGTTCTTC
>TRBV7-2|TRBD1|-|TRBJ2-7
CASGNRGRGYEQYF
TGTGCCAGCGGTAACAGGGGGCGCGGGTACGAGCAGTACTTC
>TRBV18|TRBD1|-|TRBJ2-7
CASSPIRDRAYEQYF
TGTGCCAGCTCACCGATCCGGGACAGGGCCTACGAGCAGTACTTC
>TRBV5-1|-|-|TRBJ2-7
CASSTADRRYEQYF
TGCGCCAGCAGCACTGCGGACAGAAGATACGAGCAGTACTTC
>TRBV4-1|TRBD2|-|TRBJ2-3
CASSQGSFVAGGATTDTQYF
TGCGCCAGCAGCCAAGGTAGTTTTGTCGCGGGGGGAGCCACTACAGATACGCAGTATTTT
>TRBV4-1|-|once|TRBJ1-2
CASSTHGGDNYGYTF
TGCGCCAGCAGCACACACGGAGGGGATAACTATGGCTACACCTTC
>TRBV3-1/TRBV3-2|-|-|TRBJ2-6
CASSHVGSGANVLTF
TGTGCCAGCAGCCATGTTGGCTCTGGGGCCAACGTCCTGACTTTC
>TRBV3-1/TRBV3-2|TRBD2|-|TRBJ2-7
CASAAREGGYEQYF
TGTGCCAGTGCCGCGCGGGAGGGAGGTTACGAGCAGTACTTC
>TRBV12-5|TRBD2|once|TRBJ2-5
CASDRGRGLAGQETQYF
TGTGCTAGTGACCGGGGGAGAGGACTAGCGGGGCAAGAGACCCAGTACTTC
>TRBV7-2|-|-|TRBJ2-1
CASSFGVLEVGEQFF
TGTGCCAGCAGCTTTGGGGTATTGGAGGTCGGTGAGCAGTTCTTC
>TRBV2|-|once|TRBJ1-2
CASSDRGDYGYTF
TGTGCCAGCAGTGACCGGGGGGACTATGGCTACACCTTC
>TRBV29-1|-|-|TRBJ1-1
CSASPLRDTEAFF
TGCAGCGCATCCCCCCTACGGGACACTGAAGCTTTCTTT
>TRBV27|-|medium-sized|TRBJ2-7
CASSFSNSYEQYF
TGTGCCAGCAGTTTTTCAAACTCCTACGAGCAGTACTTC